This T cell receptor beta chain was sequenced for a study of cytomegalovirus exposure and HLA in healthy donors listed by TCRdb under 2017. Turning to the overall study: An earlier analysis of several hundred of the donors reported more than 250 Gb of sequence data and 100 million to 130 million unique TCR beta sequences from about 179 million T cells. In a later analysis, previously published TCR beta repertoires from several hundred donors were re-analyzed and high-resolution HLA genotyping was added so that TCR occurrence patterns could be studied. The study combined high-throughput TCR immunosequencing, statistical association of individual TCRs with disease status, and machine learning to predict cytomegalovirus infection status. Donor age, sex, ethnicity and CMV serostatus were compiled together with the repertoire data. The number of typed donors differed by locus: roughly 629-630 for A, B, C, DRB1 and DQB1; 522 for DQA1; approximately 600 for DPA1; and some 430 for DPB1. On average, about 240,000 unique TCR beta nucleotide sequences were sequenced per donor among 398 genotyped donors of the cohort, with roughly 18% of those sequences being non-productive. The study used immunosequencing to profile the T cell repertoires of several hundred subjects and linked those repertoires to cytomegalovirus serostatus. About five DR-DQ haplotypes were treated as single units for association and clustering because of strong linkage in the cohort. An early release covering more than 500 HLA-typed donors comprised approximately 300 gigabases of sequencing data and around 80 million unique TCR sequences. Besides the first cohort of about 730 subjects, a separate validation cohort made up of 120 different subjects was used. All discovery cohort repertoires had been generated on a single sequencing platform. To decide whether each TCR beta V gene segment behaved as functional or pseudogenic, an earlier analysis of approximately 590 of the donors relied on high-throughput TCR beta sequencing. Of the roughly 410 genotyped donors, roughly 76% were placed in the genetic ancestry cluster associated with self-reported Caucasian donors. In a later genetic analysis, genome-wide SNP genotypes for about 60% of the 666 donors were used, and that subset was treated as a discovery cohort. The later analysis used no new phenotypic data to find candidate immune exposures, relying instead on TCR beta sequences and their occurrence across donors. HLA typing included class I and class II loci at four-digit resolution. The study aimed to test whether cataloging public T cell receptors could reveal signatures of past pathogen exposure. The paper's findings and limits, for the study overall: According to a later analysis, TCR association rates differed among HLA loci, with DRB1 alleles showing the most associated TCRs and HLA-C alleles showing the fewest. According to the authors, the approach could potentially be generalized to other disease states and immunological phenotypes. Because HLA typing was unavailable for some donors at each locus, only the typed subset was used in association tests. A later analysis found that HLA-associated TCR beta chains were more clonally expanded and had lower generation probabilities than equally common non-associated chains. A further reported finding was that TCR beta sequences accurately predicted the HLA-A and HLA-B alleles for most subjects in the first cohort. The classifier was reported to diagnose cytomegalovirus status with high specificity and sensitivity in both the original and validation cohorts. A later analysis reported that several top co-occurrence clusters appeared linked to parvovirus B19, influenza, CMV and Epstein-Barr virus. Across donors, most TCR sequences were observed very rarely, whereas some public TCRs were present in many individuals. In an earlier analysis of approximately 600 of the donors, most TCR beta V segments were observed in productive rearrangements about 87% or about 30% of the time, broadly matching IMGT annotations. A later genetic analysis associated a missense DCLRE1C variant with V-gene and J-gene trimming of TCR beta chains, and an independent cohort replicated the association. In vitro tests confirmed that three of the cytomegalovirus-associated TCR beta chains recognize cytomegalovirus antigens. In a later analysis, about 16,000 TCR beta sequences were associated with specific HLA alleles at a false discovery rate of 0.05. Strong co-occurrence of HLA alleles, especially DR and DQ, made assigning TCR associations to individual alleles difficult. Linkage disequilibrium might explain the correlated functional status among segregating V segments, but an unknown experimental factor could not be ruled out. CMV serostatus was the only immune exposure information available for the cohort. A cluster of highly shared sequence variants was judged likely to be a technical artifact of the sequencing pipeline. In this cohort, only TCR beta chains were sequenced, and detectable features were limited by the absence of alpha or paired-chain data. Because counts were too low, about 15 rarely observed V segments, including chromosome 9 orphons, were left out of the earlier analysis of approximately 500 of the donors. Compared with the 666-donor mean, donors in an Asian-associated ancestry cluster had fewer N-insertions in productive TCRs, according to a later genetic analysis. Some IMGT-functional V segments, including TRBV6-2 and TRBV6-3, could not be distinguished by the 87-base-pair reads and were therefore excluded. Most CMV-associated TCR beta chains appeared to be HLA-restricted in a later analysis, and the HLA associations seemed to be driven largely by CMV exposure. The study listed 150 to 200 TCR beta chains as associated with cytomegalovirus. Sequencing depth was assumed to be roughly uniform across donors in the presence/absence analyses, though that assumption may not hold.

The cohort was made up of around 720 healthy bone marrow donors. At the time of sampling, every cohort member was nominally healthy, though immune exposures that went unrecorded were likely present. The donor tested CMV seronegative and was one of the 352 seronegative cohort members. Each donor provided a peripheral blood sample, and peripheral blood mononuclear cells were used for TCR beta sequencing. Genomic DNA was extracted from the blood cell samples with the Qiagen DNeasy Blood Extraction Kit. Counted from cysteine to phenylalanine, this CDR3 has 19 amino acids. Only the CDR3 DNA stays, 57 bases, in frame from base 1. V is pruned by 2 bases and J by 1 base, leaving 15 bases of the junction without a gene match. The CDR1 and CDR2 encoded by the germline V gene are SGHTA and FQGNSA. Remarks on this clone: No cognate antigen has been identified for it. No clone much larger than this one lies a single base away; base qualities are absent.

Library generation was performed with the immunoSEQ multiplex PCR assay. The multiplex PCR relied on a mix of 60 forward primers for TCR Vbeta segments and 13 reverse primers for TCR Jbeta segments. The CDR3 region of rearranged TCR beta genes was amplified from genomic DNA by a multiplex PCR assay. The Illumina HiSeq System was used to sequence the amplified TCR beta libraries as 87-base-pair reads. Processing in the source paper ran as follows. A later analysis counted around 72 million unique TCR beta chains across the 650 to 700 repertoires, and 9.5 million to 11 million of these chains were shared by at least two donors. A nearest-neighbor algorithm error-corrected the raw reads and collapsed the reads into unique sequences, merging closely related sequences to remove PCR and sequencing errors. Alignment of CDR3 sequences to IMGT reference sequences was used to assign V, D and J gene segments. For a sequence to be retained, at least a six-nucleotide match to both a V gene segment and a J gene segment was required. A rearrangement counted as productive if the CDR3 had no stop codons and remained in frame with V and J, and every other rearrangement counted as non-productive. Following IMGT convention, CDR3 was defined as the stretch from the second conserved V-encoded cysteine to the conserved J-encoded phenylalanine. Sequences without an unambiguous match to a single V gene segment were excluded from the earlier analysis of approximately 600 of the donors. An earlier analysis of 500 to 700 of the donors classified V segments as functional when productive rearrangements were above 56.7% and as segregating when the standard deviation between donors was above 5%. A statistical classification framework was built to diagnose cytomegalovirus status from the catalog of TCR beta chain sequences. In a later analysis, TCR nucleotide sequences were compared against IMGT/GENE-DB human TR gene sequences so that V and J genes could be assigned. In a later analysis, CDR3 sequences and most-parsimonious VDJ recombination scenarios were assigned using the TCRdist pipeline. In a later analysis, each TCR beta chain was defined by its CDR3 amino acid sequence together with its V-gene family, and reads lacking a unique V-gene family were excluded. A later analysis removed roughly 590 highly shared, low-generation-probability nucleotide sequences to deal with suspected cross-contamination and a sequencing artifact. In a later analysis, a clonal expansion index was calculated for each public chain from normalized within-repertoire ranks of inferred template counts. In a later analysis, generation probabilities were computed using a VDJ recombination model fitted to out-of-frame rearrangements, and the results were checked against IGoR. In a later analysis, hypergeometric tests were used to score TCR-TCR, TCR-HLA and TCR-CMV co-occurrence, with a repertoire-size bias correction applied to TCR pairs. To estimate false discovery rates, a later analysis permuted the HLA or CMV assignments 20 times. In a later analysis, co-occurring TCRs were grouped with DBSCAN, and TCRdist sequence similarity was added when clustering was performed within HLA-allele-positive subsets. Repertoires with fewer than 30,000 or more than 120,000 public chains were left out of co-occurrence clustering, as were a handful of repertoires with anomalous nucleotide sharing. TCRdb mirrors the immuneACCESS table, restricted to in-frame sequences. Some clones are absent from its copies; in checked studies, under half trace to an unresolved V gene, and the reason for the others is unknown. That table gives V, J and clone size, and the DNA gave D and trimming. The sample records approximately 210,000 clones, 81% of which are singletons. The ten top clones hold about 1.8% of the sample.

Sequencing was carried out using PBMCs. The chain is made from TRBV7-2 and TRBJ2-7, and 9 junctional nucleotides match TRBD2. This TCR came from a man younger than 35 in good health and CMV-seronegative. The base sequence is TGTGCCAGCAGCTTAAGGGGAGATGTAGCGGGAGTCTTTTCCTACGAGCAGTACTTC. Its product reads: CASSLRGDVAGVFSYEQYF.